This record concerns one TCR beta chain sequence. Antigen unknown. Sequencing was performed with immunoSEQ multiplex PCR; in TCRdb, only in-frame clones are kept and a portion is missing. The repertoire includes 150,000 or so clones, 85% to 95% of them detected once, and 1.5% to 2% sits in the top ten. The CDR3 contains 16 residues. Germline V gene data show CDR1 as MGHRA and CDR2 as YSYEKL. V shed 3 bases and J 3 bases; nucleotides not matched to a gene: 10. From the roughly 120-subject validation cohort, which was separate from the roughly 670-subject first cohort, the donors were drawn. These data come from a study of cytomegalovirus exposure and HLA in healthy donors. Study results and caveats: As was reported, the classifier diagnosed cytomegalovirus status with high specificity and sensitivity.

The sequence came from a man younger than 30 in good health and CMV-seropositive. V and J are TRBV4-1 and TRBJ2-7, with TRBD1 identical over 8 bases. The source material was PBMCs. Here the CDR3 DNA reads TGCGCCAGCAGCCATAAGACCGGGACAGGAGTCTACGAGCAGTACTTC. This sequence encodes CASSHKTGTGVYEQYF.